These 20 T cell receptor beta chains originate from one sample sequenced in a study of tumor-infiltrating lymphocytes in primary liver carcinoma. A constant-region primer primed TCR beta cDNA synthesis from 450 to 550 ng of total RNA. Employing slightly modified ARM-PCR, three nested multiplex PCR rounds were run, and these gave rise to the TCR beta libraries. Use of TRBV1-TRBV30 forward primers with a C-beta reverse primer characterized the first two PCR rounds, which lasted roughly 9 cycles each. TCRdb itself ran the multiplex PCR reads through MiXCR, one entry per CDR3 protein. The sample has 300,000 to 400,000 distinct CDR3 sequences; approximately 60% are singletons. Both blood RNA, taken from unsorted whole blood, and germline DNA were extracted. The specimen sequenced was peripheral blood. Receptor source: a man aged 35-49 years with primary liver carcinoma and hepatitis B virus infection.

Details on this clonotype: Since a much larger clone is just one base distant, this may be a read error. The chain links TRBV4-1 to TRBJ2-5; tentative D call: TRBD2 (5 bases). V was clipped by 1 base and J by 4 bases, with 16 bases between them. CDR3 length: 16 amino acids. Germline V gene data show CDR1 as MGHRA and CDR2 as YSYEKL. The CDR3 DNA reads TGCGCCAGCAGCCAAGCGGATGCTGGCGGGTCAGAGACCCAGTACTTC. This sequence encodes CASSQADAGGSETQYF.

As concerns this clonotype: A single base separates this from a much larger clone, so it may be a read error. This chain connects TRBV6-2 or TRBV6-3 to TRBJ2-7, with 11 bases identical to TRBD2. Germline loops: CDR1 MNHEY, CDR2 SVGEGT. V shed 8 bases and J 0 bases; nucleotides not matched to a gene: 12. CDR3 length equals 17 residues. CDR3 bases: TGTGCCAGCTGTAGCGGGAGGGAAGGAGATCCCTCCTACGAGCAGTACTTC. It specifies CASCSGREGDPSYEQYF.

As regards this clonotype: A much larger clone lies one base from this, so it may be a read error. This chain joins TRBV12-3 or TRBV12-4 and TRBJ2-5, with D perhaps TRBD1 (7 bases). CDR3 length equals 16 residues. CDR3: CVSSLSSGQGGETQYF. The CDR3 DNA is TGTGTCAGCAGTTTAAGCAGCGGTCAGGGGGGAGAGACCCAGTACTTC.

Comments on this clonotype: This may be a read error: a much more frequent sequence differs by one nucleotide. CDR3 in DNA: TGTGCCAGCAGTGACAGGGGGTATGACTACACCTTC. Residues: CASSDRGYDYTF. The chain has TRBV12-3 or TRBV12-4 and TRBJ1-2, with TRBD1 matching 9 bases. This CDR3 has 12 residues.

This clonotype occurred many times. This chain joins TRBV5-4 and TRBJ2-1, with D possibly TRBD2 on 5 matching bases. The CDR3 spans 16 residues. The germline gives CDR1 SGHNT, CDR2 YYREEE (reference sequence). V dropped 3 bases and J dropped 0 bases, with 13 bases sitting between them. CDR3: CASSYGLATSYNEQFF. CDR3 bases: TGTGCCAGCAGCTACGGACTCGCGACCTCCTACAATGAGCAGTTCTTC. Using reference TRBV5-4 and TRBJ2-1 for the parts outside the CDR3, the full variable domain is ETGVTQSPTHLIKTRGQQVTLRCSSQSGHNTVSWYQQALGQGPQFIFQYYREEENGRGNFPPRFSGLQFPNYSSELNVNALELDDSALYLCASSYGLATSYNEQFFGPGTRLTVL.

This clonotype was counted a single time. The V and J genes are TRBV5-4 and TRBJ1-1; D unresolved. Deletions cut 0 bases from V and 1 base from J, with 16 bases between. This CDR3 has 17 residues. Germline CDR1 is SGHNT and CDR2 is YYREEE (reference sequence). In nucleotides, the CDR3 is TGTGCCAGCAGCTTGGGGCCAGTCCTCGTCGGGAACACTGAAGCTTTCTTT. This codes for CASSLGPVLVGNTEAFF. Based on the CDR3 plus reference TRBV5-4 and TRBJ1-1, the full variable domain is ETGVTQSPTHLIKTRGQQVTLRCSSQSGHNTVSWYQQALGQGPQFIFQYYREEENGRGNFPPRFSGLQFPNYSSELNVNALELDDSALYLCASSLGPVLVGNTEAFFGQGTRLTVV.

This clonotype was seen at least ten times. This rearrangement joins TRBV5-1 to TRBJ2-1; D is perhaps TRBD1 (5 bases). The CDR3 contains 13 residues. Trimming removed 3 bases at V and 3 bases at J, with 7 bases between. From germline, CDR1 is SGHRS and CDR2 YFSETQ. DNA of the CDR3: TGCGCCAGCAGCTCTGACAGCTACAATGAGCAGTTCTTC. Translating gives CASSSDSYNEQFF.

As concerns this clonotype: It may be a read error: a sequence one base away is much more abundant. CDR3 sequence reads: CASTYLVTSSTDTQYF. CDR3 nucleotide sequence: TGTGCCAGCACTTATCTCGTGACTTCGAGCACAGATACGCAGTATTTT. The chain joins TRBV6-2 or TRBV6-3 to TRBJ2-3; unclear D gene. The CDR3 length is 16 residues. Trimming cost V 7 bases and J 0 bases, with 17 bases left between them. In germline, CDR1 is MNHEY, CDR2 SVGEGT.

The V gene is TRBV5-4, the J gene TRBJ1-6, with D uncertain. The germline V gene encodes CDR1 SGHNT and CDR2 YYREEE (reference sequence). This CDR3 is 16 amino acids long. With 0 bases removed from V and 8 bases from J, the gap between germline ends came to 15 bases. The CDR3 nucleotides are TGTGCCAGCAGCTTGGGGGCGGCCGAATTACATTCACCCCTCCACTTT. Encoded protein: CASSLGAAELHSPLHF.

Concerning this clonotype: The conserved phenylalanine or tryptophan is not found at the CDR3 terminus, so this likely reflects a read error. Here the CDR3 DNA reads TGTGTCAGCAGCTTATCAGGGGGCGCCTACAATAAGCAGTTCTTA. It encodes CVSSLSGGAYNKQFL. The chain carries TRBV11-3 and TRBJ2-1; TRBD1 matches at 8 bases. The CDR3 runs to 15 residues. Germline CDR1 is SGHNT and CDR2 is YENEEA.

This clonotype appeared a few times. The V and J genes are TRBV14 and TRBJ2-7; a possible D gene is TRBD2 (6 bases). Germline CDR1 is SGHDN and CDR2 is FVKESK. Deletions cut 1 base from V and 7 bases from J, with 14 bases between. The CDR3 has 14 amino acids. In DNA, the CDR3 is TGTGCCAGCAGCCAAGGGAGGGGTCGGAGTGAGCAGTACTTC. Its protein product is CASSQGRGRSEQYF.

Concerning this clonotype itself: Because it lacks the conserved phenylalanine or tryptophan at the end, this CDR3 is likely a read error. The rearrangement uses TRBV5-4 and TRBJ1-1; perhaps TRBD1 as D (5 bases). The germline V and J ends were trimmed by 4 bases and 1 base, with 17 bases remaining between them. There are 16 residues in the CDR3. Germline V gene lookup returns CDR1 SGHNT and CDR2 YYREEE (reference sequence). CDR3 region: CASSGGRGPGNTEAFL. The CDR3 bases are TGTGCCAGCAGCGGGGGAAGGGGACCCGGGAACACTGAAGCTTTCCTT.

For this clonotype: One junction end disagrees with the germline gene, perhaps due to a read error. The chain couples TRBV4-2 to TRBJ2-3; a possible D gene is TRBD1 (6 bases). Germline CDR1 and CDR2: LGHNA and YNFKEQ. The CDR3 runs to 15 residues. Here the CDR3 DNA reads TGTGCCAGCCGCCAAGTGGACAGACTCACAGATACGCAGTATTTT. This sequence encodes CASRQVDRLTDTQYF.

The genes are TRBV7-9 and TRBJ2-3, with TRBD2 matching 10 bases. The trim removed 10 bases at V and 0 bases at J, leaving 7 bases unmatched. CDR1 SEHNR and CDR2 FQNEAQ come from the germline V gene (reference sequence). The CDR3 contains 15 residues. DNA of the CDR3: TGTGCCAACAGTTCGACTAGCGGGAGCACAGATACGCAGTATTTT. Translating gives CANSSTSGSTDTQYF.

The gene calls are TRBV11-2 and TRBJ2-1; D might be TRBD2 (6 bases). The CDR3 extends over 20 amino acids. Germline V gene lookup returns CDR1 SGHAT and CDR2 FQNNGV. In nucleotides, the CDR3 is TGTGTCAACAGCGAGCCCCTTGGGGCGGGAAGTGGCCTCTTCTACAATGAGCAGTTCTTC. Residues: CVNSEPLGAGSGLFYNEQFF.

This clonotype came up a few times. This sequence joins TRBV19 and TRBJ2-1; 8 nucleotides agree with TRBD2. CDR1 and CDR2 (germline): LNHDA, SQIVND (reference sequence). This CDR3 comprises 14 residues. V lost 1 base to trimming and J lost 8 bases; unmatched junction nucleotides: 4. The CDR3 DNA follows: TGTGCCAGTAGTATAGGACTAGCGAGCGATGAGCAGTTCTTC. It translates to CASSIGLASDEQFF.

Note on this clonotype: A much larger clone lies one base from this, so it may be a read error. V is TRBV5-5 and J is TRBJ2-5; 7 bases fit TRBD2. The CDR3 totals 14 residues. Germline loops: CDR1 SGHKS, CDR2 YYEKEE (reference sequence). V gave up 3 bases and J gave up 5 bases; unmatched junction bases: 7. The CDR3 reads CASSSKISGETQYF. In DNA form, the CDR3 reads TGTGCCAGCAGCTCGAAGATTAGCGGGGAGACCCAGTACTTC. The whole variable domain, remainder taken from reference TRBV5-5 and TRBJ2-5, is DAGVTQSPTHLIKTRGQQVTLRCSPISGHKSVSWYQQVLGQGPQFIFQYYEKEERGRGNFPDRFSARQFPNYSSELNVNALLLGDSALYLCASSSKISGETQYFGPGTRLLVL.

In this sample, this clonotype turned up a few times. This rearrangement joins TRBV7-9 to TRBJ2-1; no reliable D call. Trimming removed 5 bases at V and 16 bases at J, with 18 bases between. Germline values: CDR1 SEHNR, CDR2 FQNEAQ (reference sequence). The CDR3 is 12 residues long. The CDR3, as DNA: TGTGCCAGCAGCGCGGAGACATTCAACCCTTTCTTC. Protein: CASSAETFNPFF.

This sequence joins TRBV5-6 and TRBJ2-1, with 8 positions matching TRBD1. V lost 0 bases and J lost 2; bases outside the gene matches: 7. The germline gives CDR1 SGHDT, CDR2 YYEEEE. The CDR3 consists of 17 residues. CDR3 DNA: TGTGCCAGCAGCTTGGACCGGACAGGGAAAACCTACAATGAGCAGTTCTTC. Protein sequence: CASSLDRTGKTYNEQFF.

Concerning this clonotype itself: A read error is possible here, since a much larger clone lies one base away. V usage is TRBV6-5 and J usage is TRBJ2-1; 7 bases map to TRBD2. This CDR3 region has 19 residues. J gave up 0 bases and V 8 bases, and 19 bases lay outside the gene matches. Germline values: CDR1 MNHEY, CDR2 SVGAGI. The chain's CDR3 is CASGSQGVNGRSSYNEQFF. CDR3 in DNA: TGTGCCAGCGGATCCCAAGGAGTTAACGGGAGGAGCTCCTACAATGAGCAGTTCTTC.